The entry below gives a single TCR beta chain sequence along with its context. Its specific antigen is unknown. Base qualities are missing; no much larger clone stands one base away. This specimen comes from a study of blood T cell repertoires in COVID-19 (dated by TCRdb to the early 2020s). Notes on the research overall: Samples from collaborators originated in the United States, Italy and Spain and spanned both the acute and convalescent phases of COVID-19. The prospective study material was composed of cDNA or gDNA derived from T cells, B-cell-depleted T cells, or PBMCs. Samples were obtained from the ongoing ImmuneRACE study (first 160 participants) and from over 1,000 subjects provided by 6 global collaborators. Where available, HLA class I and class II types were obtained from metadata supplied by the sample provider rather than from assay-based typing. The repertoires were released in a freely available public database meant as a resource for research on the immune response to SARS-CoV-2. Sample metadata almost always included a de-identified subject ID, COVID-19 status, age in years and sex. The dataset comprised deeply sampled blood TCRbeta repertoires from subjects exposed to, actively infected with, or recovered from COVID-19.

According to the germline V gene (reference sequence), CDR1 reads LNHDA and CDR2 reads SQIVND. The germline ends are 13 bases apart after V is trimmed by 5 bases and J by 2 bases. The CDR3 goes from the cysteine to the phenylalanine over 14 residues. Only the CDR3 DNA stays, 42 bases, in frame from base 1. TCRbeta CDR3 regions were amplified from genomic DNA using the immunoSEQ Assay, a bias-controlled multiplex PCR. The study's processing was this. Within the assay, amplification of reference gene primers was used to estimate how many nucleated cells each sample contained. Sequence reads were collapsed and filtered to measure the absolute abundance of every unique TCRbeta CDR3 rearrangement. For each sample, productive Simpson clonality was calculated as the square root of Simpson's diversity index across productive rearrangements. The clones in this table, taken by TCRdb from immuneACCESS, are in-frame only. Not every clone is retained; where verified, under half of the shortfall comes from an unresolved V gene, and the cause of the rest is unknown. V and J calls plus clone size are reproduced from that table; the DNA served to infer D and trimming. In all, the sample holds 150,000 to 200,000 clones, and 80% to 95% of those were seen once. Roughly 1.9% of the sample is held by the ten biggest clonotypes.

Results and caveats for the whole study, not just this receptor: How much clinical and demographic metadata was included differed by source and by participant, and the metadata was provided uncurated.

In Seattle, one collaborating source enrolled patients while the infection was active and tracked those patients longitudinally over the course of disease. The collaborating institutions used their own protocols to collect whole blood in K2EDTA tubes. Collaborator samples were shipped for TCRbeta analysis as frozen whole blood, isolated PBMCs, or DNA extracted from either sample type. The V gene is TRBV19 and the J gene is TRBJ2-7; a weak D assignment points to TRBD1 (6 bases agree). The sequence was obtained from an older woman with COVID-19, enrolled during active disease. The sample comprised peripheral blood. In nucleotide form, the sequence is TGTGCCAGTAGTGTCGACAGGCGGGCCTACGAGCAGTACTTC. It is translated as CASSVDRRAYEQYF. The CDR3 plus the reference TRBV19 and TRBJ2-7 genes for the other parts give the full variable domain: DGGITQSPKYLFRKEGQNVTLSCEQNLNHDAMYWYRQDPGQGLRLIYYSQIVNDFQKGDIAEGYSVSREKKESFPLTVTSAQKNPTAFYLCASSVDRRAYEQYFGPGTRLTVT.